This entry lists 18 T cell receptor beta chains sequenced from one sample in a study of response to subunit inactivated influenza vaccine (dated by TCRdb to the late 2010s). Library preparation was by RT-PCR. The data were produced on an Illumina HiSeq 2500. TCRdb reprocessing: public reads trimmed at Q25 with fastp, clones called with MiXCR, in-frame beta chains kept. Rows are unified per CDR3 protein, each entry keeping the most common DNA and genes. Within this sample are 530,000 or so distinct CDR3 sequences, with around 15% of them counted one time only. The ten most abundant clones make up 11% of the sample. Sequences were derived from PBMCs from blood, sampled 12 days after vaccination. These receptors came from a man aged 45-60 years who received an inactivated influenza vaccine. Donor details come from another sample of the same person, matched by shared clones.

This clonotype has just a few counts. The J gene is TRBJ2-1, the V gene TRBV12-3 or TRBV12-4; D is undetermined. V was clipped by 8 bases and J by 5 bases, with 10 bases between them. The CDR3 spans 12 residues. The CDR3 protein is CASALANNEQFF. The DNA for the CDR3 is TGTGCCAGCGCTTTGGCCAACAATGAGCAGTTCTTC.

The chain links TRBV30 to TRBJ2-3; D is unresolved. The CDR3 covers 13 residues. Germline lookup yields CDR1 GTSNPN and CDR2 SVGIG (reference sequence). With 3 bases removed from V and 4 bases from J, the gap between germline ends came to 11 bases. The chain's CDR3 is CAWRNLAPDTQYF. CDR3 coding DNA: TGTGCCTGGAGAAATCTGGCCCCAGATACGCAGTATTTT.

This clonotype has a handful of counts. The chain joins TRBV12-3 or TRBV12-4 to TRBJ2-3; a weak D match, TRBD2 (6 bases). This CDR3 has 15 amino acids. V lost 4 bases to trimming and J lost 0 bases, with 11 bases between them. This chain's CDR3 is CASSSWRDSTDTQYF. CDR3 DNA sequence: TGTGCCAGCAGTTCATGGCGGGATAGCACAGATACGCAGTATTTT.

This clonotype was seen a handful of times. The chain carries TRBV7-2 and TRBJ1-3; D is undetermined. Germline V gene sequence: CDR1 SGHTA, CDR2 FQGNSA. The CDR3 consists of 16 residues. V was trimmed by 2 bases and J by 0 bases, leaving 11 bases between them. The CDR3 here is CASSLWFGDSGNTIYF. The CDR3, as DNA: TGTGCCAGCAGCTTATGGTTCGGGGACTCTGGAAACACCATATATTTT.

This sequence joins TRBV14 and TRBJ1-6; 7 positions agree with TRBD1. The CDR3 is 14 residues long. Germline V lookup: CDR1 SGHDN, CDR2 FVKESK. V lost 4 bases, J lost 7 bases, and 4 bases stayed unmatched. The CDR3 protein is CASSPTGRNSPLHF. CDR3 sequence (DNA): TGTGCCAGCAGCCCGACAGGGAGGAATTCACCCCTCCACTTT.

The sample holds a few counts of this clonotype. The chain joins TRBV2 to TRBJ1-4, with D perhaps matching TRBD1 (5 bases). The CDR3 loop spans 15 amino acids. CDR1 and CDR2 (germline): SNHLY, FYNNEI. The V and J ends lost 6 bases and 8 bases respectively, with 19 bases between them. The CDR3 region is CASRRGAGTGEKLFF. In DNA form, the CDR3 reads TGTGCCAGCAGACGGGGAGCCGGGACCGGCGAAAAACTGTTTTTT.

The genes are TRBV28 and TRBJ1-3; 7 bases agree with TRBD1. The CDR3 has 15 residues. CDR1 MDHEN and CDR2 SYDVKM come from the germline V gene. V lost 7 bases and J lost 0; bases outside the gene matches: 6. The CDR3 DNA reads TGTGCCAGCATCGGTCCAGGGGGCTCTGGAAACACCATATATTTT. It is translated as CASIGPGGSGNTIYF.

The V gene is TRBV6-5, the J gene TRBJ2-1; TRBD2 aligns across 8 bases. The CDR3 consists of 15 residues. Germline CDR1 MNHEY, CDR2 SVGAGI. J gave up 8 bases and V 0 bases, and 6 bases lay outside the gene matches. The CDR3 spells CASSYSPGGEHEQFF. For the CDR3, the DNA is TGTGCCAGCAGTTACTCACCGGGAGGGGAACATGAGCAGTTCTTC.

The chain links TRBV24-1 to TRBJ2-1, with 9 bases lining up with TRBD1. This CDR3 comprises 16 residues. In germline, CDR1 is KGHDR, CDR2 SFDVKD. Trimming took 4 bases from V and 9 from J; bases not matched to a gene: 12. CDR3 protein: CATSDRGQGKEGEQFF. In nucleotides, the CDR3 is TGTGCCACCAGTGACAGGGGACAGGGAAAGGAAGGTGAGCAGTTCTTC.

This clonotype was seen at least ten times. The chain has TRBV7-9 and TRBJ1-2, with TRBD1 as a possible D gene (6 bases). The CDR3 is 12 residues long. Trimming cost V 6 bases and J 7 bases, with 12 bases left between them. Germline loops: CDR1 SEHNR, CDR2 FQNEAQ (reference sequence). The CDR3 nucleotides are TGTGCCAGCAGGAGTCCGGACAGTGGCTACACCTTC. This translates into CASRSPDSGYTF.

This clonotype occurred a few times. V gene TRBV18 combines with J gene TRBJ2-7, with 7 bases identical to TRBD2. This CDR3 comprises 15 residues. V shed 8 bases and J 2 bases; nucleotides not matched to a gene: 12. In germline, CDR1 is KGHSH, CDR2 LQKENI. In nucleotides, the CDR3 is TGTGCCAGCGTTCACGGAGGGACTAAAACCTACGAGCAGTACTTC. It codes for CASVHGGTKTYEQYF.

This chain uses TRBV30 with TRBJ2-1; 8 nucleotides align to TRBD2. The CDR3 spans 13 residues. Germline CDR1 GTSNPN, CDR2 SVGIG (reference sequence). The V and J ends lost 0 bases and 7 bases, in that order; junction bases with no gene match: 2. The CDR3 bases are TGTGCCTGGAGTGTGCTAGCGGGTAATGAGCAGTTCTTC. Residues: CAWSVLAGNEQFF.

There are many counts of this clonotype. This chain connects TRBV4-1 to TRBJ1-1; 12 bases are a match to TRBD1. The V and J ends lost 6 bases and 5 bases, in that order; junction bases with no gene match: 7. The germline gives CDR1 MGHRA, CDR2 YSYEKL. The CDR3 consists of 15 residues. The CDR3 sequence is CASSRDRGPGTEAFF. In nucleotides, the CDR3 is TGCGCCAGCAGTCGGGACAGGGGGCCGGGGACTGAAGCTTTCTTT.

The V gene is TRBV28, the J gene TRBJ2-1; 7 bases line up with TRBD1. V shed 5 bases and J 4 bases; nucleotides not matched to a gene: 11. Germline V lookup: CDR1 MDHEN, CDR2 SYDVKM. The CDR3 has 16 amino acids. CDR3 region: CASSRGSGTEYNEQFF. The CDR3 DNA sequence: TGTGCCAGCAGTAGGGGATCTGGGACAGAGTACAATGAGCAGTTCTTC.

This clonotype has more than one count but fewer than ten. V usage is TRBV29-1 and J usage is TRBJ1-2, with 8 bases lining up with TRBD1. Germline V gene sequence: CDR1 SQVTM, CDR2 ANQGSEA. CDR3 length equals 13 residues. The ends lost 6 bases at V and 4 bases at J; junction bases unmatched: 7. CDR3 in DNA: TGCAGCGTACCGGACAGGGTGGGCTATGGCTACACCTTC. It is translated as CSVPDRVGYGYTF. Full variable domain (outside the CDR3, taken from reference TRBV29-1 and TRBJ1-2): SAVISQKPSRDICQRGTSLTIQCQVDSQVTMMFWYRQQPGQSLTLIATANQGSEATYESGFVIDKFPISRPNLTFSTLTVSNMSPEDSSIYLCSVPDRVGYGYTFGSGTRLTVV.

This clonotype has only a few counts. The genes are TRBV4-3 and TRBJ2-7; 10 bases map to TRBD2. J lost 5 bases, V lost 1 base, and 5 bases had no gene match. CDR3 length: 15 amino acids. The V gene's germline CDR1 is LGHNA and CDR2 YSLEER. This CDR3 is CASSQVFGLADEQYF. In nucleotides, the CDR3 is TGCGCCAGCAGCCAAGTATTTGGACTAGCGGACGAGCAGTACTTC.

In this sample, this clonotype turned up once. The junction shows a germline mismatch at one end, possibly a read error. The chain has TRBV5-1 and TRBJ1-1; D remains ambiguous. Germline V gene sequence: CDR1 SGHRS, CDR2 YFSETQ. The length of the CDR3 is 13 residues. The CDR3 loop reads CTSSLGWDTEAFF. The CDR3 region has the DNA TGCACCAGCAGCTTGGGATGGGACACTGAAGCTTTCTTT.

This clonotype was detected ten times or more. The chain joins TRBV7-2 to TRBJ1-4; no firm D call. The ends were cut back, 6 bases at V and 3 bases at J, with 5 bases in the middle. The CDR3 totals 12 residues. Germline V lookup: CDR1 SGHTA, CDR2 FQGNSA. Here the CDR3 reads CASRTANEKLFF. The CDR3 coding sequence is TGTGCCAGCAGGACGGCTAATGAAAAACTGTTTTTT.